This TCR beta chain was observed in a study of blood T cells in healthy people across ages. Findings and caveats of the study: Using unsorted PBMCs precluded a conclusive naive versus antigen-experienced comparison.

This CDR3 has 14 amino acids. The V gene's germline CDR1 is DFQATT and CDR2 SNEGSKA (reference sequence). This clonotype was seen only a few times. Its antigen is not identified. Alongside a J-beta primer mix, a sample-barcoded 5' primer served in a second PCR lasting roughly 7 to 11 cycles. Each of the cDNA molecules was tagged by a template-switch adaptor with 12 random nucleotides. Sequencing of every sample gave 3 million or more CDR3-containing paired-end reads. TCRdb reprocessed the 5' RACE reads with MiXCR, giving one entry per CDR3 protein. The data contain under 2,000,000 distinct CDR3 sequences, around half of them singletons.

Sequencing was done on a sample of blood. The chain has TRBV20-1 and TRBJ2-4; no firm D call. The J call may be mistaken, given a closer DNA end match to TRBJ2-7. This clonotype was sampled from a woman aged 40-49 years in good health. The CDR3 DNA sequence: TGCAGTGCTAGAACGGGCGGAGCCTTCTACGAGCAGTACTTC. It codes for CSARTGGAFYEQYF.